This T cell receptor (beta chain) was sequenced during a study of Graves' ophthalmopathy and Graves' hyperthyroidism. Background on the study: Hyperthyroidism was classified as stable if no ophthalmopathy occurred within 18 months of follow-up.

Study-level findings and limits: At about 69% sensitivity and approximately 78% specificity, the model predicted progression of the ophthalmopathy.

Beta-chain TCR CDR3 regions were amplified from RNA transcripts. A first-round RT-PCR used HTBI primers, followed by a second-round multiplex PCR. MiXCR, run by TCRdb on the multiplex PCR reads, gives a single entry per CDR3 protein. The sample holds 1 million to 1.3 million distinct CDR3 sequences, around a third seen once. The germline V and J ends were trimmed by 5 bases and 4 bases, with 9 bases remaining between them. The CDR3 has 13 residues. Germline CDR1 is SQVTM and CDR2 is ANQGSEA. The sample holds many counts of this clonotype. The antigen remains unidentified. Hyperthyroidism cases were recent diagnoses of under 2 months' duration in people aged 18 to 65.

The TCR was taken from an adult man with Graves' hyperthyroidism. The chain uses TRBV29-1 and TRBJ1-6; D gene uncertain. Sequenced input: peripheral blood or thyroid tissue (not recorded which). This CDR3 reads CSVSEAYNSPLHF. DNA for the CDR3: TGCAGCGTTTCAGAAGCATATAATTCACCCCTCCACTTT.